These 4 T cell receptor beta chains share one sample of origin, sequenced in a study of control samples from healthy donors and cancer patients (dated by TCRdb to 2018 to 2021). Library generation was performed with the immunoSEQ multiplex PCR assay. TCRdb limited this immuneACCESS table to in-frame rearrangements with V and J called. A share of clones is missing; checked studies link under half to unresolved V genes, and the rest is unexplained. Across this sample there are 110,000 to 150,000 clones, with about 88% seen only once. The leading ten clones occupy 8.7% of the sample. Material: blood. These receptors all stem from a woman in her 30s in good health.

V usage is TRBV28 and J usage is TRBJ2-1; 9 nucleotides agree with TRBD1. V was pared by 5 bases and J by 0 bases, with 5 bases of the junction left unmatched. Germline V gene data show CDR1 as MDHEN and CDR2 as SYDVKM. The CDR3 has 16 residues. In nucleotides, the CDR3 is TGTGCCAGCAGTCCCCGGACAGGGGCCTCCTACAATGAGCAGTTCTTC. The encoded protein is CASSPRTGASYNEQFF.

In its sample, this clone was seen once. The chain recombines TRBV9 with TRBJ1-2; D possibly corresponds to TRBD1 (5 bases). Germline V gene sequence: CDR1 SGDLS, CDR2 YYNGEE. The V end was cut by 2 bases, the J end by 5 bases, with 10 bases between. The CDR3 totals 13 residues. The CDR3 region is CASSVGTAYGYTF. The DNA for the CDR3 is TGTGCCAGCAGCGTCGGGACTGCATATGGCTACACCTTC.

CDR3 nucleotide sequence: TGTGCCAGCAGCTTGGGACCTTCGTCCTACGAGCAGTACTTC. Its translation: CASSLGPSSYEQYF. The chain has TRBV7-3 and TRBJ2-7; D may match TRBD1 or TRBD2 (5 bases each). The CDR3 totals 14 residues. Germline assignment: CDR1 SGHTA and CDR2 FQGTGA. The V end lost 3 bases, the J end lost 1 base, and 10 bases lay between the germline ends.

CDR3 in DNA: TGTGCCAGCAGCTTAACTTCAGGCTACAATGAGCAGTTCTTC. Its translation is CASSLTSGYNEQFF. V gene TRBV11-2 combines with J gene TRBJ2-1; D gene unclear. The CDR3 runs to 14 residues. With 2 bases removed from V and 3 bases from J, the gap between germline ends came to 8 bases. The germline V gene has CDR1 SGHAT and CDR2 FQNNGV.